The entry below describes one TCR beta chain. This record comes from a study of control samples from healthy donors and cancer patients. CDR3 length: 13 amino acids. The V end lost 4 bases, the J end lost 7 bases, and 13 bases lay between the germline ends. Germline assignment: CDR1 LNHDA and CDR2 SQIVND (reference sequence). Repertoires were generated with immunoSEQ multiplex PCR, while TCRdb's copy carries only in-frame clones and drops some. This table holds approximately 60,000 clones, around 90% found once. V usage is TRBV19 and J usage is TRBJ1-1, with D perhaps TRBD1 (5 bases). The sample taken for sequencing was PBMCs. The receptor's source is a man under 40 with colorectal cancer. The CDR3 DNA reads TGTGCCAGTAGTAGGCGGGGACTGAGTGAAGCTTTCTTT. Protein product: CASSRRGLSEAFF.